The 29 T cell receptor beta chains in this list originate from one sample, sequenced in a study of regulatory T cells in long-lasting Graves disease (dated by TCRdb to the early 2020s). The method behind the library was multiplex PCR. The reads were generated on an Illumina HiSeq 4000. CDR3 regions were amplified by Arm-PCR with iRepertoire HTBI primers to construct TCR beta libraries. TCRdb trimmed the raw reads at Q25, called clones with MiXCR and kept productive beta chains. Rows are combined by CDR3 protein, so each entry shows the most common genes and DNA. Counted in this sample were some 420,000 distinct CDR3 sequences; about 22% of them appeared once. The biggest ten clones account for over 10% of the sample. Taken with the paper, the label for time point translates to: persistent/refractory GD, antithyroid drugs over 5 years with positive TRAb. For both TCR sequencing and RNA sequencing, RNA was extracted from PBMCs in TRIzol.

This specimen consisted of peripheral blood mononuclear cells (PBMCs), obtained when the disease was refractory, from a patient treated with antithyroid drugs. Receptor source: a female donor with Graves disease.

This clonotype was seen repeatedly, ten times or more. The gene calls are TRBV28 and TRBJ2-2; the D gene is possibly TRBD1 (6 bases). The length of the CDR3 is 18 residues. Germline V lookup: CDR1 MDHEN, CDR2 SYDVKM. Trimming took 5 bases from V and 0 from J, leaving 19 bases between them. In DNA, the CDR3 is TGTGCCAGCAGTGGGATCGACAGGACGGATTCGAACACCGGGGAGCTGTTTTTT. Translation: CASSGIDRTDSNTGELFF.

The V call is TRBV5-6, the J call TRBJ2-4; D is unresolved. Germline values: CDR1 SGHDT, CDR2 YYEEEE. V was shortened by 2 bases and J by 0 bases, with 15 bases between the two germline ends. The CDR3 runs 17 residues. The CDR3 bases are TGTGCCAGCAGCTTCTCAGATCACCTCGAAGCCAAAAACATTCAGTACTTC. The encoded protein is CASSFSDHLEAKNIQYF.

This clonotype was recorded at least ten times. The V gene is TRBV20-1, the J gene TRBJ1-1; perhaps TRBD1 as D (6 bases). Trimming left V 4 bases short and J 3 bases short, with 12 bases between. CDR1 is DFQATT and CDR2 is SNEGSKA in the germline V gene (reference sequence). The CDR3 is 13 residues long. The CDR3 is CSAKGGTDTEAFF. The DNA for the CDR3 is TGCAGTGCTAAGGGGGGAACGGACACTGAAGCTTTCTTT.

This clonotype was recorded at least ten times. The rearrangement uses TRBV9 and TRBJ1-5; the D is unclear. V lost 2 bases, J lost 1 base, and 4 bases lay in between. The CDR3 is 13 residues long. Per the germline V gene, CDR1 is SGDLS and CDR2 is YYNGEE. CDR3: CASSVGSNQPQHF. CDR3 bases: TGTGCCAGCAGCGTTGGGAGCAATCAGCCCCAGCATTTT.

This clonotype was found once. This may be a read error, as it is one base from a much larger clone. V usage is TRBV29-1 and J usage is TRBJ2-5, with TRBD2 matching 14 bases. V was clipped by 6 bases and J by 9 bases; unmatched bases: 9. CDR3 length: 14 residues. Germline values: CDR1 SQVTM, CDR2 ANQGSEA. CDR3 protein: CSVLGLAGVEAQYF. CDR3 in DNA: TGCAGCGTCCTGGGACTAGCGGGAGTCGAGGCCCAGTACTTC.

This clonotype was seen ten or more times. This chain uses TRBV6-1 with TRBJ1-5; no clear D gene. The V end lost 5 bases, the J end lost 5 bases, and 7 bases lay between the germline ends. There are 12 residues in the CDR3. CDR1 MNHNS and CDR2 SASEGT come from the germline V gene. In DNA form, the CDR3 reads TGTGCCAGCAGTCTAACATATCAGCCCCAGCATTTT. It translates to CASSLTYQPQHF.

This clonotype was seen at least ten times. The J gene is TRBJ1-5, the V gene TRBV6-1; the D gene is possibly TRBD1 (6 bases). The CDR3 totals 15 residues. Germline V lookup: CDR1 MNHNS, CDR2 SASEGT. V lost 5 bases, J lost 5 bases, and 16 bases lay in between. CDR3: CASSPSGGPHQPQHF. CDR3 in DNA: TGTGCCAGCAGTCCCTCGGGGGGCCCTCATCAGCCCCAGCATTTT.

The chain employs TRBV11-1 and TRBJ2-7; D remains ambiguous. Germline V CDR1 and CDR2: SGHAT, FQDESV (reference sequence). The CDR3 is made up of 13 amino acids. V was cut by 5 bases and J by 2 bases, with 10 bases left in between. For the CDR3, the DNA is TGTGCCAGCAGCCACCGTAATACCTACGAGCAGTACTTC. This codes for CASSHRNTYEQYF.

Written as DNA, the CDR3 is TGTGCCAGCAGTGTGGGACAGTTAGGTTCACCCCTCCACTTT. Encoded protein: CASSVGQLGSPLHF. The chain employs TRBV28 and TRBJ1-6, with 7 bases matching TRBD1. With V trimmed by 5 bases and J by 9 bases, 7 bases remained unmatched. The CDR3 sequence is 14 residues long. CDR1 MDHEN and CDR2 SYDVKM come from the germline V gene.

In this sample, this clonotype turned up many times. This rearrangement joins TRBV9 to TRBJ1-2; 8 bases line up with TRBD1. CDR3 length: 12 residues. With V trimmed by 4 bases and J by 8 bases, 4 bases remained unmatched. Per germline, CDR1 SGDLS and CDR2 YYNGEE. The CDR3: CASSQTGDGYTF. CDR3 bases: TGTGCCAGCAGCCAGACAGGGGACGGCTACACCTTC.

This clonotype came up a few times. This chain's CDR3 is CASSYGPWGSNQPQHF. CDR3 DNA sequence: TGTGCCAGCAGTTACGGGCCCTGGGGAAGCAATCAGCCCCAGCATTTT. The chain joins TRBV6-5 to TRBJ1-5; D remains ambiguous. This CDR3 has 16 residues. Per the germline V gene, CDR1 is MNHEY and CDR2 is SVGAGI. V was clipped by 2 bases and J by 1 base, with 12 bases between them.

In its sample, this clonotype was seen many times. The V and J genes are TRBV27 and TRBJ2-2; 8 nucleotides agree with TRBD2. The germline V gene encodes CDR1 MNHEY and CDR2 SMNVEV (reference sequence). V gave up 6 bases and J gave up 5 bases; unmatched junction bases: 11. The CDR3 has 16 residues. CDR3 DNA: TGTGCCAGCAGCCTAATGGGGCTAGCGGGTACCGGGGAGCTGTTTTTT. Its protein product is CASSLMGLAGTGELFF.

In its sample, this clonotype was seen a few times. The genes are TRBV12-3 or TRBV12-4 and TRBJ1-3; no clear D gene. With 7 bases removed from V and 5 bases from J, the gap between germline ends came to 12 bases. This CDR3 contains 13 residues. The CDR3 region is CASTPEPRNTIYF. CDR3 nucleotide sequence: TGTGCCAGCACCCCAGAGCCTCGAAACACCATATATTTT.

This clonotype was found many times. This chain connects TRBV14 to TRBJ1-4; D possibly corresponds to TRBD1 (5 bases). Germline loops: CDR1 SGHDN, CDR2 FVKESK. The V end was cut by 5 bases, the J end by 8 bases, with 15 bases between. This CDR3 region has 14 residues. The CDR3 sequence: CASSTGTWGEKLFF. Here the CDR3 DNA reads TGTGCCAGCAGCACCGGGACCTGGGGAGAAAAACTGTTTTTT.

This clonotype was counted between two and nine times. The CDR3 DNA reads as TGTGCCAGCAGCCAATCGACCCCGGCGGTAGATACCGGGGAGCTGTTTTTT. Translating it yields CASSQSTPAVDTGELFF. The J gene is TRBJ2-2, the V gene TRBV16; no clear D. Germline CDR1 KGHSY, CDR2 FQNENV. Trimming stripped 0 bases from V and 5 bases from J, with 16 bases between. The CDR3 is 17 residues long.

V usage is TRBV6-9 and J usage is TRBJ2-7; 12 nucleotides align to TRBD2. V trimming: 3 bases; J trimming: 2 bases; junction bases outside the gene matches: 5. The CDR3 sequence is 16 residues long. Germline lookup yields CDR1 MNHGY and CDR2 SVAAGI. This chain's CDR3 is CASSYPGLAGPYEQYF. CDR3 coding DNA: TGTGCCAGCAGTTACCCAGGACTAGCGGGACCCTACGAGCAGTACTTC.

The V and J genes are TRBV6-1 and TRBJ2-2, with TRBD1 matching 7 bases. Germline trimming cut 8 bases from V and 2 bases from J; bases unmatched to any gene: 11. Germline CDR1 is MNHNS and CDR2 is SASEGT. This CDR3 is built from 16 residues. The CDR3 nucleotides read TGTGCCAGCGGTCGGCGACAGGGTAGAAACACCGGGGAGCTGTTTTTT. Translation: CASGRRQGRNTGELFF.

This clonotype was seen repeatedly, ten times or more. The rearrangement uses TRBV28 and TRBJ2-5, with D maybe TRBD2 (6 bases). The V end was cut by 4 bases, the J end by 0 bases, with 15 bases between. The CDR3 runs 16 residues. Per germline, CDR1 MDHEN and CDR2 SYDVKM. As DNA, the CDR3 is TGTGCCAGCAGTTCCCCGGTGGGGGAGGACCAAGAGACCCAGTACTTC. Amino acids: CASSSPVGEDQETQYF.

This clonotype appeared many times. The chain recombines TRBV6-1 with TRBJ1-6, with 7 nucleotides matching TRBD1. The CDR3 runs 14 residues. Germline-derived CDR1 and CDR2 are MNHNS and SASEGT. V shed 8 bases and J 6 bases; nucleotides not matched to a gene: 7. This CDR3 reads CASWKTGSNSPLHF. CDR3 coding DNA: TGTGCCAGCTGGAAGACAGGGTCTAATTCACCCCTCCACTTT.

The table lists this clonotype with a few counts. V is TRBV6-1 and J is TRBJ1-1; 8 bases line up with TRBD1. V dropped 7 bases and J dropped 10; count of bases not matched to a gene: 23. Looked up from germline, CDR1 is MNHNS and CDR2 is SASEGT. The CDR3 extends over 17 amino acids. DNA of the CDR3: TGTGCCAGCATGAGTTGGTTGTGGGGACAGGCGTTCCAAAGAGCTTTCTTT. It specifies CASMSWLWGQAFQRAFF.

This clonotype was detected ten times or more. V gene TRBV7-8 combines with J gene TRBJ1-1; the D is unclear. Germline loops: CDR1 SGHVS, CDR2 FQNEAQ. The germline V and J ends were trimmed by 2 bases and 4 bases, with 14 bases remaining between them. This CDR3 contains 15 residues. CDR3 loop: CASSLSWLSFTEAFF. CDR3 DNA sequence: TGTGCCAGCAGCTTATCTTGGCTCAGTTTCACTGAAGCTTTCTTT.

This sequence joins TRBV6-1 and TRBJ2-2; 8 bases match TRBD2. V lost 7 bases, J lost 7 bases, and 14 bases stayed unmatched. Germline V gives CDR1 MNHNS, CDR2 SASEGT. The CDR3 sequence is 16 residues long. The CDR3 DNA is TGTGCCAGCATCGAGTCAGCGGGGGCCCGCGGCGGGGAGCTGTTTTTT. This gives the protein CASIESAGARGGELFF.

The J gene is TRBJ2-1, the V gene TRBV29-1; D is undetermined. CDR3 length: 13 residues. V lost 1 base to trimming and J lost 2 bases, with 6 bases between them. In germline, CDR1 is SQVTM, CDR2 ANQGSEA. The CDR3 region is CSVEGTAYNEQFF. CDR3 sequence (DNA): TGCAGCGTTGAAGGAACGGCCTACAATGAGCAGTTCTTC.

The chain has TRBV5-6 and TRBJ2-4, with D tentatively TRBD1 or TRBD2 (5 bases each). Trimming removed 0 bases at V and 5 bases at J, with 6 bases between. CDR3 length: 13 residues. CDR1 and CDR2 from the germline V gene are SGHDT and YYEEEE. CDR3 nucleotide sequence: TGTGCCAGCAGCTTGGTGGGGGAAAACATTCAGTACTTC. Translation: CASSLVGENIQYF. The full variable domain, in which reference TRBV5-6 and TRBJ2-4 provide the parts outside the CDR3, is DAGVTQSPTHLIKTRGQQVTLRCSPKSGHDTVSWYQQALGQGPQFIFQYYEEEERQRGNFPDRFSGHQFPNYSSELNVNALLLGDSALYLCASSLVGENIQYFGAGTRLSVL.

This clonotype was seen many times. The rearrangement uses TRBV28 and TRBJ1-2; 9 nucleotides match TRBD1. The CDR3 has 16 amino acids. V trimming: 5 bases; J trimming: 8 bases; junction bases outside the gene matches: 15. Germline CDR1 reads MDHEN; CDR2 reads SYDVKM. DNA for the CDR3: TGTGCCAGCAGTCGACAACTTGGGACAGGGATCCGAGGCTACACCTTC. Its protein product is CASSRQLGTGIRGYTF.

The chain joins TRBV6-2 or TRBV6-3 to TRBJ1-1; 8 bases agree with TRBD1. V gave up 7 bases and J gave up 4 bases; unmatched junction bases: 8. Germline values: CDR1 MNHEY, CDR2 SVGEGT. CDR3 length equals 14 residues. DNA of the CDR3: TGTGCCAGCACAGGGGGCGAATGGAGCACTGAAGCTTTCTTT. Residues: CASTGGEWSTEAFF.

This CDR3 is CASSQASGSTDTQYF. In DNA, the CDR3 is TGCGCCAGCAGCCAAGCTAGCGGTAGCACAGATACGCAGTATTTT. V is TRBV4-1 and J is TRBJ2-3; 7 bases are shared with TRBD2. The V gene end was trimmed by 1 base and the J gene end by 0 bases; junction bases not matched to a gene: 1. There are 15 residues in the CDR3. Germline V gene lookup returns CDR1 MGHRA and CDR2 YSYEKL.

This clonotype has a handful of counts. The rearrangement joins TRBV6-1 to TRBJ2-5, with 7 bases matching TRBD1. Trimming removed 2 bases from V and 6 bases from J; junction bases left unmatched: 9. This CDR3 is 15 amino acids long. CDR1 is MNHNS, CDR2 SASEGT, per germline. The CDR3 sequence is CASSELAGGPQTQYF. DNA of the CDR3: TGTGCCAGCAGTGAATTGGCAGGGGGACCCCAGACCCAGTACTTC.

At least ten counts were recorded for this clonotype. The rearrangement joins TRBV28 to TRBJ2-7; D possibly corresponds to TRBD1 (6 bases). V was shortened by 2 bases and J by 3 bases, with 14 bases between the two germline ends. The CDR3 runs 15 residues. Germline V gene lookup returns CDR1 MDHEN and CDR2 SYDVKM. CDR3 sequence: CASSLDRDRLYEQYF. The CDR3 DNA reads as TGTGCCAGCAGTTTAGATCGCGACAGGCTCTACGAGCAGTACTTC. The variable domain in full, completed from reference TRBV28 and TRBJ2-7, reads DVKVTQSSRYLVKRTGEKVFLECVQDMDHENMFWYRQDPGLGLRLIYFSYDVKMKEKGDIPEGYSVSREKKERFSLILESASTNQTSMYLCASSLDRDRLYEQYFGPGTRLTVT.